This T cell receptor beta chain appears in the sequencing data of a study of lymphopenia after photon versus proton radiotherapy. This clone has only one observation. The CDR3 covers 17 residues. Between the trimmed V and J ends, which lost 2 bases and 0 bases, there was a span of 17 bases. Germline loops: CDR1 GTSNPN, CDR2 SVGIG (reference sequence). Only in-frame clones appear in the TCRdb table, and some are missing; sequencing was by immunoSEQ multiplex PCR. This sample has roughly 25,000 clones, with approximately 90% found just once. Sequences were derived from peripheral blood, sampled from a patient treated with photon-based radiotherapy. The chain is built from TRBV30 and TRBJ1-5; D is ambiguous. The TCR sequence derives from a middle-aged man with gastric cancer. CDR3 loop: CAWSLEGSFTSNQPQHF. The CDR3, as DNA: TGTGCCTGGAGTCTCGAAGGGAGCTTCACTAGCAATCAGCCCCAGCATTTT.